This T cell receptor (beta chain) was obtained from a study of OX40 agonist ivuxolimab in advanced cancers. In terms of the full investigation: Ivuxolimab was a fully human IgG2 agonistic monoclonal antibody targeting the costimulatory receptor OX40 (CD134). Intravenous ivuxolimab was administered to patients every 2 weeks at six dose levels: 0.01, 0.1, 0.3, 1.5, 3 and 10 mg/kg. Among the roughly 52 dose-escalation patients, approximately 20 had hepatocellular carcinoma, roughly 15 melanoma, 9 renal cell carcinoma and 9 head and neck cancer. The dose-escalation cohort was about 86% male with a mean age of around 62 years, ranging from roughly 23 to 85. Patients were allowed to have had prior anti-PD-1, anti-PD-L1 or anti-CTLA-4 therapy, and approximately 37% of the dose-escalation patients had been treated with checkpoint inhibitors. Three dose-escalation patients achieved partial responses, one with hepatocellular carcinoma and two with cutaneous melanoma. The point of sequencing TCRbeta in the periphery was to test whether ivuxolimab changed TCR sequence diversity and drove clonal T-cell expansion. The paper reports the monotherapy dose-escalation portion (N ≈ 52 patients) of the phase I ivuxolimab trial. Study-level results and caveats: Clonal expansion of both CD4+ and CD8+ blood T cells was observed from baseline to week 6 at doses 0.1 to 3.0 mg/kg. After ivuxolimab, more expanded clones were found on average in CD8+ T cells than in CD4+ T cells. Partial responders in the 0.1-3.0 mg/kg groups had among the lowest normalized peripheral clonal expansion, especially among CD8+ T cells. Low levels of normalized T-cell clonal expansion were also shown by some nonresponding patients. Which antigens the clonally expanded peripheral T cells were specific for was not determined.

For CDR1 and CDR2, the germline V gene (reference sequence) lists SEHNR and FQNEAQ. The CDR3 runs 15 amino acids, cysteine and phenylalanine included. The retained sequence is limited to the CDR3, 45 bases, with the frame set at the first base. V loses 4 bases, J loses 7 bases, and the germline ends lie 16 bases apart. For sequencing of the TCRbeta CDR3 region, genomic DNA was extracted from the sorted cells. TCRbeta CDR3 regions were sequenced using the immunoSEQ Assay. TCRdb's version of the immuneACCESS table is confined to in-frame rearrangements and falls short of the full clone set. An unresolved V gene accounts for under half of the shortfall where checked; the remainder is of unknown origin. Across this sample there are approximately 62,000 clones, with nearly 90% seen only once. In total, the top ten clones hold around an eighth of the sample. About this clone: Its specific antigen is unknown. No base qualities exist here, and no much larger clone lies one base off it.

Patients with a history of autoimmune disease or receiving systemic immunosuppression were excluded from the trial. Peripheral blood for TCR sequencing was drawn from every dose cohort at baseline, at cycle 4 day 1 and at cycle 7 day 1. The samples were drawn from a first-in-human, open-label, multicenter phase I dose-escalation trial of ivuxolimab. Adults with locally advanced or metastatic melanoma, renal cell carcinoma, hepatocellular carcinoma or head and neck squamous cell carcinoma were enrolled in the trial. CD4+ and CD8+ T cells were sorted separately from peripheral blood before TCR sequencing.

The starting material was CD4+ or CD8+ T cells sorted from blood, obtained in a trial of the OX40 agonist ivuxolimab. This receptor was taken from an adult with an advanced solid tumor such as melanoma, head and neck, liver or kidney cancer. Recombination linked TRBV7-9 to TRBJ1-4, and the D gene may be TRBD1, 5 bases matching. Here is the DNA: TGTGCCAGCAGCTCACGACAGCCGAAGGGTGAAAAACTGTTTTTT. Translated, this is CASSSRQPKGEKLFF.